These 27 T cell receptor beta chains came from one sample sequenced in a study of vaccination and CD4 T cells after COVID-19 (dated by TCRdb to between 2021 and 2024). According to the study, the label for this sample's treatment or condition signals: roughly 10-day PBMC culture with coronavirus spike peptide pools or control peptides (ViraFEST assay). Library preparation was by PCR. TCRdb lists the instrument as Illumina iSeq 100. TCR sequencing of DNA from cultured CD4+ T cells used the Oncomine TCR Beta short-read assay at the Johns Hopkins FTIC core. TCRdb trimmed public reads at Q25 via fastp, called clones via MiXCR and kept in-frame beta chains. CDR3 protein sequences are deduplicated, and each keeps its most common genes and DNA. The sample table contains fewer than 15,000 distinct CDR3 sequences; only one count was recorded for approximately 60% of them. Approximately 12% of the sample belongs to the ten largest clones.

What these receptors recognize is not known. Sample: CD4+ T cells from blood, cultured in vitro. All receptors derive from a human donor who had recovered from COVID-19.

The CDR3 reads CSAISRGGRNRREQYF. The CDR3, as DNA: TGCAGTGCTATATCCAGGGGCGGGAGGAATCGGCGGGAGCAGTACTTC. V is TRBV20-1 and J is TRBJ2-7; TRBD2 aligns across 8 bases. CDR1 is DFQATT and CDR2 is SNEGSKA in the germline V gene (reference sequence). The CDR3 extends over 16 amino acids. Trimming removed 4 bases from V and 7 bases from J; junction bases left unmatched: 18.

The chain links TRBV20-1 to TRBJ1-2; 7 positions match TRBD1. Looked up from germline, CDR1 is DFQATT and CDR2 is SNEGSKA (reference sequence). J lost 6 bases, V lost 5 bases, and 9 bases had no gene match. The CDR3 extends over 13 amino acids. CDR3 region: CSAPTGVTDGYTF. Here the CDR3 DNA reads TGCAGTGCTCCCACAGGGGTGACGGATGGCTACACCTTC.

The J gene is TRBJ1-1, the V gene TRBV28; D is ambiguous. This CDR3 is built from 14 residues. Trimming removed 3 bases from V and 1 base from J, with 9 bases in between. In germline, CDR1 is MDHEN, CDR2 SYDVKM. The CDR3 DNA sequence: TGTGCCAGCAGTTTGAGTTTCCCGAACACTGAAGCTTTCTTT. Translated, it gives CASSLSFPNTEAFF.

Only a few counts were recorded for this clonotype. This chain connects TRBV30 to TRBJ1-5; the D gene is possibly TRBD1 (5 bases). This CDR3 contains 15 residues. V gave up 0 bases and J gave up 0 bases, with 9 bases separating them. Germline-derived CDR1 and CDR2 are GTSNPN and SVGIG (reference sequence). The CDR3: CAWSVQEYSNQPQHF. The DNA of the CDR3 is TGTGCCTGGAGTGTACAGGAATATAGCAATCAGCCCCAGCATTTT.

This clonotype was picked up a small number of times. The chain links TRBV2 to TRBJ1-1, with D possibly TRBD1 on 6 matching bases. V lost 7 bases and J lost 3, with 15 bases in between. Per the germline V gene, CDR1 is SNHLY and CDR2 is FYNNEI. The CDR3 length is 14 residues. The CDR3 spells CASMGGALYTEAFF. The CDR3 DNA follows: TGTGCCAGCATGGGGGGGGCTTTGTACACTGAAGCTTTCTTT.

V usage is TRBV19 and J usage is TRBJ1-4; D remains ambiguous. Germline CDR1 reads LNHDA; CDR2 reads SQIVND (reference sequence). There are 12 residues in the CDR3. The germline V and J ends were trimmed by 10 bases and 3 bases, with 9 bases remaining between them. As DNA, the CDR3 is TGTGCCACCAGGAGAGCTAATGAAAAACTGTTTTTT. The encoded protein is CATRRANEKLFF.

This chain uses TRBV27 with TRBJ1-1, with TRBD1 identical over 11 bases. Unmatched junction bases numbered 9, after V lost 5 bases and J lost 4 bases. CDR3 size: 16 residues. The germline V gene encodes CDR1 MNHEY and CDR2 SMNVEV (reference sequence). This CDR3 is CASSLGTGGVGTEAFF. CDR3 sequence (DNA): TGTGCCAGCAGTCTTGGGACAGGGGGGGTTGGCACTGAAGCTTTCTTT.

By share, this clonotype ranks as medium-sized (0.01 to 0.1%). The chain recombines TRBV5-4 with TRBJ2-7; D unresolved. Per the germline V gene, CDR1 is SGHNT and CDR2 is YYREEE (reference sequence). The CDR3 is made up of 14 amino acids. V was shortened by 4 bases and J by 6 bases, with 17 bases between the two germline ends. CDR3 sequence (DNA): TGTGCCAGCAGCCCCCAGCAGGCCCCGGGCGAGCAGTACTTC. Amino acids: CASSPQQAPGEQYF.

The chain joins TRBV20-1 to TRBJ1-4; no clear D. Germline assignment: CDR1 DFQATT and CDR2 SNEGSKA (reference sequence). V was shortened by 2 bases and J by 0 bases, with 10 bases between the two germline ends. There are 15 residues in the CDR3. In DNA, the CDR3 is TGCAGTGCTAGAAGAGACGGTGCAACTAATGAAAAACTGTTTTTT. Protein sequence: CSARRDGATNEKLFF.

The V call is TRBV20-1, the J call TRBJ1-4; weak D call: TRBD1 (5 bases). The germline V gene encodes CDR1 DFQATT and CDR2 SNEGSKA (reference sequence). The V and J ends lost 3 bases and 8 bases respectively, with 16 bases between them. This CDR3 is built from 14 residues. The CDR3 bases are TGCAGTGCTAGTTCAAGGCAGGGAGACGAAAAACTGTTTTTT. Translating it yields CSASSRQGDEKLFF.

The chain recombines TRBV5-1 with TRBJ1-1, with a tentative D call TRBD1 (6 bases). V was trimmed by 4 bases and J by 2 bases, leaving 21 bases between them. This CDR3 spans 17 amino acids. The germline V gene encodes CDR1 SGHRS and CDR2 YFSETQ. In DNA, the CDR3 is TGCGCCAGCAGCAAGATTCGGCAGGGGAGGGTTAACACTGAAGCTTTCTTT. This sequence encodes CASSKIRQGRVNTEAFF.

The V call is TRBV19, the J call TRBJ2-2; D uncertain. The CDR3 spans 13 residues. Per germline, CDR1 LNHDA and CDR2 SQIVND (reference sequence). V was cut by 3 bases and J by 6 bases, with 8 bases left in between. The CDR3 region has the DNA TGTGCCAGTAGTATCAGTGGTGCCGGGGAGCTGTTTTTT. Amino acid sequence: CASSISGAGELFF.

The chain employs TRBV20-1 and TRBJ2-7; D might be TRBD1 or TRBD2, each matching 5 bases. The V end lost 0 bases, the J end lost 2 bases, and 17 bases lay between the germline ends. The V gene's germline CDR1 is DFQATT and CDR2 SNEGSKA (reference sequence). This CDR3 is built from 16 residues. In nucleotides, the CDR3 is TGCAGTGCTAGAGATCCCCACGGGGCCCTACCCTACGAGCAGTACTTC. Translating it yields CSARDPHGALPYEQYF.

The V call is TRBV2, the J call TRBJ2-5, with 8 bases aligning to TRBD2. This CDR3 contains 15 residues. V shed 6 bases, J shed 4 bases, and the junction held 10 bases outside the gene matches. Germline CDR1 SNHLY, CDR2 FYNNEI. The chain's CDR3 is CASRPGLGLSETQYF. The CDR3 DNA reads as TGTGCCAGCAGACCGGGACTAGGACTTTCAGAGACCCAGTACTTC. Looking up the rest from reference TRBV2 and TRBJ2-5 gives the full variable domain: EPEVTQTPSHQVTQMGQEVILRCVPISNHLYFYWYRQILGQKVEFLVSFYNNEISEKSEIFDDQFSVERPDGSNFTLKIRSTKLEDSAMYFCASRPGLGLSETQYFGPGTRLLVL.

This chain connects TRBV4-3 to TRBJ2-7; D ambiguous. Germline-derived CDR1 and CDR2 are LGHNA and YSLEER. The CDR3 loop spans 13 amino acids. Trimming left V 0 bases short and J 8 bases short, with 11 bases between. The CDR3 DNA reads as TGCGCCAGCAGCCAAGAACTCGGACCGCAGCAGTACTTC. Protein product: CASSQELGPQQYF.

This clonotype turned up a few times. This chain links TRBV12-3 or TRBV12-4 with TRBJ2-7; the D gene is possibly TRBD1 (5 bases). CDR3 length: 13 amino acids. V dropped 5 bases and J dropped 2 bases, with 10 bases sitting between them. In DNA, the CDR3 is TGTGCCAGCAGTAGGACACCCGCCTACGAGCAGTACTTC. Translated: CASSRTPAYEQYF.

This chain connects TRBV11-2 to TRBJ2-7; D might be TRBD1 (5 bases). Germline CDR1 is SGHAT and CDR2 is FQNNGV. This CDR3 has 14 amino acids. Trimming cost V 7 bases and J 2 bases, with 15 bases left between them. The CDR3 region is CASKGPKAPYEQYF. The CDR3, as DNA: TGTGCCAGCAAGGGGCCGAAAGCTCCCTACGAGCAGTACTTC.

V is TRBV27 and J is TRBJ2-1; 7 positions agree with TRBD1. This CDR3 has 15 amino acids. With V trimmed by 6 bases and J by 12 bases, 17 bases remained unmatched. Germline CDR1 reads MNHEY; CDR2 reads SMNVEV (reference sequence). In DNA, the CDR3 is TGTGCCAGCAGAAAGGGGGACAGAATTTTTAACGGGCAGTTCTTC. This codes for CASRKGDRIFNGQFF.

The sample holds a few counts of this clonotype. This chain uses TRBV15 with TRBJ2-7; D unresolved. Between the trimmed V and J ends, which lost 5 bases and 1 base, there was a span of 21 bases. From germline, CDR1 is LNHNV and CDR2 YYDKDF (reference sequence). The CDR3 sequence is 17 residues long. The CDR3 here is CATSGTSGHQRSYEQYF. In DNA, the CDR3 is TGTGCCACCAGCGGAACCTCCGGGCACCAAAGGTCCTACGAGCAGTACTTC.

The chain combines TRBV6-1 with TRBJ1-3; unclear D gene. V was cut by 5 bases and J by 2 bases, with 16 bases left in between. The CDR3 is 16 amino acids. Germline CDR1 reads MNHNS; CDR2 reads SASEGT. The CDR3 DNA reads as TGTGCCAGCAGTCCTCAGACGTTAAGGGCTGGAAACACCATATATTTT. It translates to CASSPQTLRAGNTIYF.

As regards this clonotype: The junction does not match germline at one end; this may be a read error. The chain recombines TRBV7-7 with TRBJ2-3; 14 bases line up with TRBD2. The CDR3 sequence is 15 residues long. Germline values: CDR1 SSHAT, CDR2 FNYEAQ (reference sequence). The CDR3: CASSVGLAGADTQYF. Here the CDR3 DNA reads TGTGCTAGCAGCGTGGGACTAGCGGGAGCCGATACGCAGTATTTT.

This clonotype was counted a few times. The gene calls are TRBV12-3 or TRBV12-4 and TRBJ1-2, with a possible D match to TRBD1 (6 bases). Between the trimmed V and J ends, which lost 6 bases and 7 bases, there was a span of 15 bases. This CDR3 region has 13 residues. The CDR3 sequence: CASSPSGDAGYTF. The CDR3 DNA follows: TGTGCCAGCAGCCCGTCAGGGGATGCTGGCTACACCTTC.

The chain is built from TRBV11-2 and TRBJ1-1; TRBD1 matches at 8 bases. The V gene's germline CDR1 is SGHAT and CDR2 FQNNGV. Losses at the gene ends were 8 bases for V and 6 bases for J; bases not matched to a gene: 5. This CDR3 spans 12 amino acids. The CDR3 nucleotides read TGTGCCAGCGGACGGACAGGGCCTGAAGCTTTCTTT. Protein product: CASGRTGPEAFF.

This clonotype was seen just once. CDR3 region: CASSLVDTNYEQYF. CDR3 nucleotides: TGTGCCAGCAGCTTAGTCGATACTAACTACGAGCAGTACTTC. V usage is TRBV7-2 and J usage is TRBJ2-7; D unresolved. This CDR3 is 14 amino acids long. V was shortened by 1 base and J by 3 bases, with 10 bases between the two germline ends. Per germline, CDR1 SGHTA and CDR2 FQGNSA.

The chain combines TRBV28 with TRBJ1-5; D remains unclear. In germline, CDR1 is MDHEN, CDR2 SYDVKM. Between the trimmed V and J ends, which lost 9 bases and 0 bases, there was a span of 9 bases. The CDR3 length is 13 residues. Written as DNA, the CDR3 is TGTGCCAGTAGAATCTATAGCAATCAGCCCCAGCATTTT. Its protein is CASRIYSNQPQHF.

This clonotype was detected a few times. This chain joins TRBV11-2 and TRBJ1-1, with D perhaps matching TRBD1 (6 bases). CDR1 and CDR2 from the germline V gene are SGHAT and FQNNGV. CDR3 length equals 14 residues. V shed 0 bases and J shed 7 bases, with 12 bases lying between them. CDR3 amino acids: CASSLEAGVHEAFF. The DNA of the CDR3 is TGTGCCAGCAGCTTAGAGGCAGGGGTTCATGAAGCTTTCTTT.

The V and J genes are TRBV28 and TRBJ1-1, with unresolved D. Trimming pared 6 bases from V and 2 bases from J, leaving 16 bases between. This CDR3 has 15 amino acids. The germline V gene encodes CDR1 MDHEN and CDR2 SYDVKM. The CDR3 sequence is CASSSFRSVNTEAFF. CDR3 bases: TGTGCCAGCAGCTCCTTTAGATCGGTCAACACTGAAGCTTTCTTT.